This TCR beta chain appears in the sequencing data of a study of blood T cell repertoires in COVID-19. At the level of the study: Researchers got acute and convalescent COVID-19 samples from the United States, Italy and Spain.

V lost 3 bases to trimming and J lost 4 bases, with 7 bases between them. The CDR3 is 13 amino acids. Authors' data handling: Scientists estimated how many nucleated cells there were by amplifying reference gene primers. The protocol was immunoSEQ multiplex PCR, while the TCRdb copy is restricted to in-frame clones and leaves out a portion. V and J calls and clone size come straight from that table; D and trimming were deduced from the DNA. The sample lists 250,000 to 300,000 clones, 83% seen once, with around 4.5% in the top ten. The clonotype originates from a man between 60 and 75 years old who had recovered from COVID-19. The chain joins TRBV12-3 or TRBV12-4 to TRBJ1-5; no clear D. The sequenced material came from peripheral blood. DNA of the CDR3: TGTGCCAGCAGTTTCCGCGGGAATCAGCCCCAGCATTTT. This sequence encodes CASSFRGNQPQHF.